This TCR beta chain comes out of a study of T cell responses to AZD1222 COVID-19 vaccine. Findings of the study overall: There were vaccine-associated CD4 TCRs across spike, dominant at 160-218 and 743-854. Baseline testing showed seropositivity in only 6 or 7 AZD1222 recipients. Two AZD1222 administrations were followed by greater Spike-specific TCR breadth and depth. Possibly, clonal diversity was underestimated; donors were largely white British and included more females.

Points on this clone: The antigen is not known.

The V gene lost 4 bases and the J gene lost 1 base, with 11 bases spanning the gap. This CDR3 is built from 14 residues. Germline V gene lookup returns CDR1 SGHRS and CDR2 YFSETQ. Libraries were prepared by immunoSEQ multiplex PCR; TCRdb keeps only in-frame clonotypes and omits some of them. The table has more than 110,000 clones, around 89% seen once. This chain links TRBV5-1 with TRBJ2-5; a possible D gene is TRBD1 (6 bases). The source was peripheral blood, collected on day 0 of AZD1222 vaccination. The TCR sequence derives from an adult in good health. The chain's CDR3 is CASSPGTLQETQYF. DNA for the CDR3: TGCGCCAGCAGCCCCGGGACACTCCAAGAGACCCAGTACTTC.